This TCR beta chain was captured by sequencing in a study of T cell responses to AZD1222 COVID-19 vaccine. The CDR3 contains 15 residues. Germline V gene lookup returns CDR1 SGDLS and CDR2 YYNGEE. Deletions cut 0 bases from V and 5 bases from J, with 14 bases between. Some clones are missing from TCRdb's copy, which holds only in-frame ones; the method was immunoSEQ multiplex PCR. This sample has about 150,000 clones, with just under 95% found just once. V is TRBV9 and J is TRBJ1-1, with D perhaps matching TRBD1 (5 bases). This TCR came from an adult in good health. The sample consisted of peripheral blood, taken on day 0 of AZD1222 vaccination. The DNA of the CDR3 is TGTGCCAGCAGCGTAGAGGAGGGGCGCTGGACTGAAGCTTTCTTT. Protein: CASSVEEGRWTEAFF.